This T cell receptor (beta chain) derives from a study of regulatory T cells in long-lasting Graves disease. The table lists this clonotype with a few counts. V was trimmed by 4 bases and J by 2 bases, leaving 13 bases between them. CDR1 is SGHRS, CDR2 YFSETQ, per germline. CDR3 length: 14 amino acids. Time point noted: newly diagnosed GD, antithyroid drugs for less than 3 months. Preparation of the TCR library used RNA extracted from PBMCs. Investigators prepared the TCR beta libraries by applying iRepertoire HTBI primers and Arm-PCR of CDR3 regions. Each CDR3 protein gets one entry after TCRdb re-called the multiplex PCR reads with MiXCR. The table records 500,000 or so distinct CDR3 sequences, 14% of them present only once. This same sample was also part of a study on T cells in Graves' hyperthyroidism and ophthalmopathy.

This rearrangement joins TRBV5-1 to TRBJ2-7, with D perhaps TRBD2 (6 bases). The clonotype comes from a woman between 45 and 65 years old with Graves disease. This specimen was peripheral blood mononuclear cells (PBMCs), taken at new diagnosis, from a patient treated with antithyroid drugs. The CDR3 DNA reads TGCGCCAGCAGCAACGGGACTCTGCCCTACGAGCAGTACTTC. Its translation: CASSNGTLPYEQYF.